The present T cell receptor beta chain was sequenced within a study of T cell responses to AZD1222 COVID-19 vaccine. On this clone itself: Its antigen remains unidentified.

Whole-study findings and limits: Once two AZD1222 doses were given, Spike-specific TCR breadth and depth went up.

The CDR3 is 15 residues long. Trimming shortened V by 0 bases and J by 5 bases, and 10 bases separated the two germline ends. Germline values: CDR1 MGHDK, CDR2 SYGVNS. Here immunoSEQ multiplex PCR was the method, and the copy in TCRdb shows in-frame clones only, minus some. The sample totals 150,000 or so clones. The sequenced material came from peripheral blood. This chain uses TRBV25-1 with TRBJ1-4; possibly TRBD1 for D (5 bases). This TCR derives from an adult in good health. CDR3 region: CASSEYGGGNEKLFF. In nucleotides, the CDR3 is TGTGCCAGCAGTGAATATGGGGGTGGGAATGAAAAACTGTTTTTT.